The rows below give T cell receptor beta chains drawn from one sample of a study of PD-1 blockade in classical Hodgkin lymphoma. The data were produced by immunoSEQ multiplex PCR, yet TCRdb's version contains in-frame clones alone and is incomplete. The sample records about 27,000 clones, around 73% being singletons. This specimen was peripheral blood mononuclear cells (PBMCs), taken before the second cycle of nivolumab. Receptors originate from a human donor with classical Hodgkin lymphoma. Both conserved end residues are part of each CDR3.

J gene | V gene | CDR3 protein
TRBJ2-6 | TRBV5-4 | CASSNSGGARGANVLTF
TRBJ2-3 | TRBV7-9 | CASSLGNWQDTDTQYF
TRBJ1-1 | TRBV19 | CASSIEGGRPSYFF
TRBJ1-1 | TRBV6-5 | CASSYSEALTEAFF
TRBJ2-3 | TRBV5-5 | CASSFFPGSTTDTQYF
TRBJ1-4 | TRBV7-6 | CASSLGQGPPEKLFF
TRBJ2-2 | TRBV2 | CASSEQGGGTGELFF
TRBJ2-5 | TRBV7-7 | CASSRGQVETQYF
TRBJ2-1 | TRBV5-1 | CASSLGVSSYNEQFF
TRBJ2-7 | TRBV7-8 | CASSYQTGRYEQYF
TRBJ2-7 | TRBV7-2 | CASSLQPLPTYEQYF
TRBJ1-3 | TRBV6-6 | CAVQGIGNTIYF
TRBJ2-5 | TRBV2 | CASSEGRGRQETQYF
TRBJ2-7 | TRBV6-1 | CASTLSGREQYF
TRBJ1-1 | TRBV6-1 | CASSRDREAFF
TRBJ1-5 | TRBV19 | CASSPGGVYSNQPQHF
TRBJ1-2 | TRBV4-3 | CASSQDTVRAPYGYTF
TRBJ1-1 | TRBV18 | CASSPMDRGMNTEAFF
TRBJ2-1 | TRBV6-5 | CATKFGTLYNEQFF
TRBJ2-7 | TRBV5-1 | CASSLAIGLAGDEQYF
TRBJ1-2 | TRBV6-5 | CASSLGSHPHYGYTF
TRBJ2-1 | TRBV4-1 | CASSQEGDGPRSYNEQFF
TRBJ2-7 | TRBV19 | CASSNQGAYEQYF
TRBJ1-1 | TRBV7-9 | CASSFGTEAFF
TRBJ2-5 | TRBV2 | CASIRQAGQNQETQYF
TRBJ1-4 | TRBV19 | CASSVERDSSNEKLFF
TRBJ2-3 | TRBV4-2 | CASSLQGGSDTSTDTQYF
TRBJ2-1 | TRBV7-9 | CASSLTNGGEFF
TRBJ1-1 | TRBV19 | CASSPRLGRTDEAFF
TRBJ2-1 | TRBV7-2 | CASSLVRVRGLASDEQFF
TRBJ2-7 | TRBV19 | CASSIRTGSYEQYF
TRBJ1-1 | TRBV7-2 | CASSQQENTEAFF
TRBJ1-2 | TRBV2 | CASSEIRERGYTF
TRBJ2-1 | TRBV28 | CASSQPSGVYNEQFF
TRBJ1-4 | TRBV7-2 | CASSLYGTGQMLGEKLFF
TRBJ2-7 | TRBV7-3 | CASSSSSGGEQYF
TRBJ1-1 | TRBV11-3 | CASSLERGRTEAFF
TRBJ1-5 | TRBV7-6 | CASSFTTAESNQPQHF
TRBJ1-2 | TRBV7-2 | CASSLAQVMDGYTF
TRBJ2-7 | TRBV6-5 | CASSYSKAGNEQYF